This section outlines one T cell receptor beta chain sequence together with its context. Antigen unknown. The sample originates from a study of T-cell memory formation after mild COVID-19. As for the study in general: Largely, the TCR clusters proved donor specific.

The CDR3 contains 12 residues. CDR1 is SQVTM and CDR2 is ANQGSEA in the germline V gene. Between the trimmed V and J ends, which lost 7 bases and 4 bases, there was a span of 8 bases. 5'RACE primed from the constant segment yielded TCR alpha and TCR beta cDNA libraries bearing sample barcodes and UMIs. TCRdb fed the 5' RACE reads into MiXCR, producing one record per CDR3 protein. Altogether 400,000 to 550,000 distinct CDR3 sequences are present, nearly 25% being singletons, with the ten largest covering around 12%. Study results and limitations: Whereas later expanders leaned CD4+, clones contracting day 15 to 85 showed a balanced CD4/CD8 makeup.

This chain uses TRBV29-1 with TRBJ2-6; no clear D gene. This sequence was found in an adult woman who had mild COVID-19 (a few samples of this study predate the infection). Cell type and time point are not known. The sample consisted of PBMCs or a T cell subset sorted from them (not recorded which). The CDR3 is CSALMGANVLTF. CDR3 bases: TGCAGCGCTCTCATGGGGGCCAACGTCCTGACTTTC.